A selection of T cell receptor beta chains follows, all from one sample in a study of T cell responses to AZD1222 COVID-19 vaccine. Measured with immunoSEQ multiplex PCR; TCRdb has only the in-frame clones, and not every one. The table shows approximately 110,000 clones, with 88% occurring only once. Sequenced here: peripheral blood, sampled on day 0 of AZD1222 vaccination. The receptor source for this set is an adult in good health. The CDR3 runs from the conserved cysteine through the conserved F or W. Clone size, where shown, is once, few, many, or a class for clones that have expanded.

TRBV7-2	.	15	TRBJ1-1	CASSLQGGVQTEAFF
TRBV28	.	16	TRBJ1-5	CASSALRTGYHQPQHF
TRBV7-9	few	14	TRBJ2-7	CASSRTGVAYEQYF
TRBV18	.	14	TRBJ2-6	CASSPADRANVLTF
TRBV7-9	once	14	TRBJ1-2	CASSVQGIDYGYTF
TRBV27	.	13	TRBJ1-2	CASSPTRGHGYTF
TRBV10-3	.	13	TRBJ2-1	CAIGEDQYNEQFF
TRBV12-3/TRBV12-4	once	13	TRBJ1-2	CASSQTESNGYTF
TRBV5-4	once	12	TRBJ1-1	CASSLVNTEAFF
TRBV18	once	17	TRBJ2-2	CASSPRSAASNTGELFF
TRBV6-5	.	13	TRBJ1-2	CASSNGGGYGYTF
TRBV18	few	11	TRBJ1-2	CASSLLGTFTF
TRBV2	once	15	TRBJ2-1	CASSEARSSYNEQFF
TRBV9	.	15	TRBJ2-1	CASSVVRVPYNEQFF
TRBV6-5	.	10	TRBJ2-5	CASWRETQYF
TRBV7-9	.	14	TRBJ1-2	CASSFGRGDYGYTF
TRBV4-2	.	17	TRBJ2-2	CASSQPPGLGNTGELFF
TRBV14	.	14	TRBJ2-7	CASSPPGFAYEQYF
TRBV21-1	.	14	TRBJ1-2	CASSKIPPNYGYTF
TRBV7-2	.	15	TRBJ1-5	CASSPHSGPVQPQHF
TRBV28	.	14	TRBJ2-7	CASSVGQGPYEQYF
TRBV3-1/TRBV3-2	.	15	TRBJ2-1	CASSHPPGTVHEQFF
TRBV3-1/TRBV3-2	.	17	TRBJ2-3	CASSQGLAGAGTDTQYF
TRBV9	.	16	TRBJ1-1	CASSVGVGPLGTEAFF
TRBV28	once	17	TRBJ1-1	CASSAPPGRGPNTEAFF
TRBV28	.	16	TRBJ1-3	CASSLIRGRNGNTIYF
TRBV6-5	.	13	TRBJ1-2	CASYTGEAYGYTF
TRBV19	few	16	TRBJ1-1	CASSIGGGGRNTEAFF
TRBV5-6	.	15	TRBJ2-2	CASSSRDSNTGELFF
TRBV15	once	16	TRBJ2-7	CATSTSGTSSSYEQYF
TRBV5-6	.	15	TRBJ1-1	CASSFGTGHYTEAFF
TRBV27	.	15	TRBJ2-7	CASRTRTSGSYEQYF
TRBV15	once	14	TRBJ1-4	CATRRQGVDEKLFF
TRBV27	few	13	TRBJ2-1	CASSPQVYNEQFF